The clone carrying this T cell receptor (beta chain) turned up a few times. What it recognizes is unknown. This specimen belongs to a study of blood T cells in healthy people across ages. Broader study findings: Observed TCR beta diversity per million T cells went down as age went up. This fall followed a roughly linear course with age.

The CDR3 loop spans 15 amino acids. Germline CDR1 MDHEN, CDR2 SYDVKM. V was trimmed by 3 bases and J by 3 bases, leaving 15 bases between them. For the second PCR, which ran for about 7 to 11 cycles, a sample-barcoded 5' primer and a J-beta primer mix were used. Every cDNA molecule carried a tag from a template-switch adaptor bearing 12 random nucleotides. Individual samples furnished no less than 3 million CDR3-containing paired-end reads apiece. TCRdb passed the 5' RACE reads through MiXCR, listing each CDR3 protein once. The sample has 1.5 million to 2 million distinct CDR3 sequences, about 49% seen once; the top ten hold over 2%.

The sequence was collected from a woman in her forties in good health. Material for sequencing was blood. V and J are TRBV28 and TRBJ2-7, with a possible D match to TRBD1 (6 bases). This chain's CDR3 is CASSFSTGLLYEQYF. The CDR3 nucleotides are TGTGCCAGCAGTTTCTCCACAGGGCTACTCTACGAGCAGTACTTC.